The T cell receptor beta chain under discussion was sequenced for a study of cytomegalovirus exposure and HLA in healthy donors. Points from the study as a whole: Cytomegalovirus-associated TCR beta chains were listed, numbering some 170.

Worth noting for this clone: The antigen is undetermined.

Data came from immunoSEQ multiplex PCR; TCRdb stores just in-frame clones and leaves some out. Found here are some 45,000 clones, 92% of them singletons; the top ten hold 5.6%. This CDR3 is 16 amino acids long. Trimming cost V 4 bases and J 4 bases, with 22 bases left between them. Germline CDR1 reads SQVTM; CDR2 reads ANQGSEA. The validation cohort, a group of more than 100 subjects, included the donors and was separate from the approximately 670-subject first cohort. The sample consisted of PBMCs. The chain combines TRBV29-1 with TRBJ2-5; tentative D call: TRBD2 (5 bases). This receptor was identified in a man aged 18 to 35 in good health and CMV-seronegative. The CDR3 region is CSVGPQRGWGLETQYF. The CDR3 nucleotides read TGCAGCGTTGGCCCCCAACGAGGGTGGGGTTTAGAGACCCAGTACTTC.